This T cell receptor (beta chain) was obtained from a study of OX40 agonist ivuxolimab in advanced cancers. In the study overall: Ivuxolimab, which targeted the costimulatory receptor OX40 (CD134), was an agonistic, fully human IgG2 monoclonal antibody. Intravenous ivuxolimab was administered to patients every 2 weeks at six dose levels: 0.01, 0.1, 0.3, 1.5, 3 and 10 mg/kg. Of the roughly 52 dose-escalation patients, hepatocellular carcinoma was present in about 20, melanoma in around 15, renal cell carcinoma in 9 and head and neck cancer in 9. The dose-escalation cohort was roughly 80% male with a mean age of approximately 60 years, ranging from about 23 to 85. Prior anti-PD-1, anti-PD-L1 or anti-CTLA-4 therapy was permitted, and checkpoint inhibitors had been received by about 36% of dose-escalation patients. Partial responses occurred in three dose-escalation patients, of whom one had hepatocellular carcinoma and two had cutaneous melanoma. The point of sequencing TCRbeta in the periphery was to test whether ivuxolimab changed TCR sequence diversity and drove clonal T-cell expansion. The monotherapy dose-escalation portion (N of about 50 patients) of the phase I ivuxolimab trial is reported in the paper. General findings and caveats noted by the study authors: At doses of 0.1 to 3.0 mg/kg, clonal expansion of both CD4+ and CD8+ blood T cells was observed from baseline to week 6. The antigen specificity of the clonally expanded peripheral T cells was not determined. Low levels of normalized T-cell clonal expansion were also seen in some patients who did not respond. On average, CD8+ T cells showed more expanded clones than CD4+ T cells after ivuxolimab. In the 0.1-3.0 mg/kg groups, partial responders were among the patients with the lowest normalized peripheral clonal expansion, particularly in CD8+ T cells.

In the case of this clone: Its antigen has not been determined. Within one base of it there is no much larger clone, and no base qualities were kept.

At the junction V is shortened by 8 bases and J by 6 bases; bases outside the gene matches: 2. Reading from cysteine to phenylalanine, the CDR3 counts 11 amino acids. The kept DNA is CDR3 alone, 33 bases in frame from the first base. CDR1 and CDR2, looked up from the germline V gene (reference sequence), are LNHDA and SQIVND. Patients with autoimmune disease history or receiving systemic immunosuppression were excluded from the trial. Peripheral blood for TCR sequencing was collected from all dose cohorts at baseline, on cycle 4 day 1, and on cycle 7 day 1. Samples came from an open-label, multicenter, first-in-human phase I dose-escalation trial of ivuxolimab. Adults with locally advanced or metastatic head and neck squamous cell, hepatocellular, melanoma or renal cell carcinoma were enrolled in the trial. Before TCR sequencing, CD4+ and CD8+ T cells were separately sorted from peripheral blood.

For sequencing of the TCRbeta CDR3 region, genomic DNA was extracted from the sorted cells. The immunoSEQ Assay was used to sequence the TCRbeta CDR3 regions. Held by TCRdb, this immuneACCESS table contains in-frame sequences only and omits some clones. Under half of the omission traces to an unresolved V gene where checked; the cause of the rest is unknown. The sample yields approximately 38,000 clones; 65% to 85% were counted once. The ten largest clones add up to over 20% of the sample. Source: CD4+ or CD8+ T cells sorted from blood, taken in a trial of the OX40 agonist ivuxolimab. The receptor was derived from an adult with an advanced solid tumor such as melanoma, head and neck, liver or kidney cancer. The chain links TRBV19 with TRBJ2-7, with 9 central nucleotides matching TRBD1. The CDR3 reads CASGTGSEQYF. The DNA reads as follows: TGTGCCAGTGGGACAGGGTCCGAGCAGTACTTC.